Listed below are T cell receptor beta chains from one sample, sequenced in a study of T-cell reconstitution after alpha-beta-depleted transplantation in children. TCRdb reprocessed the PCR reads with MiXCR, giving one entry per CDR3 protein. The sample consists of fewer than 550,000 distinct CDR3 sequences, roughly a tenth of them appearing once. Specimen: PBMCs from the stem cell graft donor, collected from the stem cell graft. The receptors were sampled from a human donor who donated a stem cell graft to a child with acute myeloid leukemia. Both conserved end residues are trimmed from each CDR3.

j_call v_call cdr3_aa
TRBJ1-1 TRBV7-6 ASSMMDTEAF
TRBJ2-2 TRBV9 ASSVSGARNTGELF
TRBJ2-1 TRBV5-1 ASSLAASANPAAEQF
TRBJ2-3 TRBV5-1 ASTPDSSTDTQY
TRBJ2-1 TRBV29-1 SVGGTSGSILNEQF
TRBJ1-5 TRBV4-2 ASSQDFGGTGSQPQH
TRBJ2-2 TRBV5-1 ASSLAKQGTGELF
TRBJ2-7 TRBV7-9 ASSLEGLAGGEQY
TRBJ2-4 TRBV9 ASSVGQGIAKNIQY
TRBJ1-1 TRBV6-5 ASSYSKVNTEAF
TRBJ2-3 TRBV3-1 ASCVAGYRAGETDTQY
TRBJ2-3 TRBV29-1 SVYLTGVGDTQY
TRBJ2-2 TRBV20-1 SASRLAGGELF
TRBJ2-1 TRBV12-3/TRBV12-4 ASSQGLAGGDEQF
TRBJ1-5 TRBV12-3/TRBV12-4 ASSPPGQGPNQPQH
TRBJ2-2 TRBV15 ATSRETGFSTGELF
TRBJ1-6 TRBV12-3/TRBV12-4 ASSPGGPSPPLH
TRBJ1-3 TRBV25-1 ASSPSDSLSGNTIY
TRBJ2-1 TRBV5-1 ASSSISGGASYNEQF
TRBJ2-5 TRBV5-6 ASSFPGGVGQETQY
TRBJ2-3 TRBV5-6 ASSRQGKSTDTQY
TRBJ1-6 TRBV20-1 SARDSGTGYNSPLH
TRBJ2-1 TRBV20-1 SAERGLAGTYNEQF
TRBJ2-3 TRBV4-1 ASSQDQGLPVSTDTQY
TRBJ1-1 TRBV20-1 SAPRDSANTEAF
TRBJ1-4 TRBV5-1 ASSAGDRVNEKLF
TRBJ1-1 TRBV10-3 AIGTRSGNTEAF
TRBJ2-7 TRBV29-1 SVEYGTSSYEQY
TRBJ2-3 TRBV24-1 ATSDPSGGAADTQY
TRBJ2-2 TRBV7-6 ASSYSVTAANTGELF
TRBJ2-3 TRBV20-1 SARGQAGTDTQY
TRBJ2-3 TRBV20-1 SASRMFPTDTQY
TRBJ1-1 TRBV25-1 ASSLGTGGDAEAF
TRBJ2-1 TRBV3-1 ASSQPGTGINEQF
TRBJ2-1 TRBV20-1 SASWLAGYNEQF
TRBJ2-2 TRBV9 ASSPRIAGVRTGELF
TRBJ1-3 TRBV19 ASNPVPLRSGNTIY
TRBJ2-4 TRBV10-3 AISESGDGGKNIQY
TRBJ2-1 TRBV4-3 ASSSILAGVYNEQF
TRBJ1-1 TRBV5-6 ASSKNRVTEAF
TRBJ1-1 TRBV20-1 SGTADNTEAF
TRBJ1-6 TRBV5-1 ASRPGQDSSPLH
TRBJ2-1 TRBV6-2/TRBV6-3 ASSVRVEEQF
TRBJ1-2 TRBV6-1 ASGDWDRDYGYT
TRBJ2-5 TRBV6-6 ASSYSTGETQY
TRBJ2-7 TRBV12-3/TRBV12-4 ASRLGTVYEQY
TRBJ1-6 TRBV18 ASSIRNRDNSPLH
TRBJ2-1 TRBV20-1 SAYTSNEQF
TRBJ2-7 TRBV12-3/TRBV12-4 ASSLADRVEQY
TRBJ1-5 TRBV24-1 ATSDHQTEYSNQPQH
TRBJ2-2 TRBV11-1 ASSLKGVNTGELF
TRBJ2-1 TRBV10-3 AISEPAPANEQF
TRBJ2-1 TRBV19 ASSIDDGTEQF
TRBJ2-1 TRBV7-6 ASSLVWGRVGNNEQF
TRBJ1-4 TRBV5-1 ASSLVETSTNEKLF
TRBJ2-5 TRBV11-2 ASSRRQGTQY
TRBJ2-5 TRBV5-6 ASSLAGELETQY
TRBJ2-2 TRBV5-1 ATNPGWGAVGELF
TRBJ1-4 TRBV5-5 ASSLDQATNEKLF
TRBJ2-3 TRBV20-1 SMASTSRGAHPDTQY